Listed below are T cell receptor beta chains from one sample, sequenced in a study of shared clonotypes between healthy human individuals. Method: immunoSEQ multiplex PCR; TCRdb's copy keeps in-frame clones and lacks some. The sample lists fewer than 850,000 clones, less than 95% occurring once. Sequenced input: memory CD8+ T cells from PBMCs. Receptor source: a man younger than 30 in good health. Some clones in this sample may be carry-over from other donors' samples. Both conserved end residues are trimmed from each CDR3.

len,v_gene,j_gene,CDR3aa
11,TRBV19,TRBJ1-2,ATGMVIGYGYT
13,TRBV6-1,TRBJ2-2,ASSVAVVATGELF
9,TRBV6-1,TRBJ1-1,ASRRNTEAF
10,TRBV28,TRBJ2-5,ASSLWLETQY
17,TRBV28,TRBJ2-5,ASSLPPGQRLGGTETQY
17,TRBV28,TRBJ2-2,ASSILPGTIAADTGELF
14,TRBV7-9,TRBJ1-1,ASSRYPGGENTEAF
13,TRBV28,TRBJ1-5,ASSSPGQGSQPQH
14,TRBV27,TRBJ2-2,ASSPRQGARTGELF
13,TRBV7-8,TRBJ2-1,ASSLGPVSFNEQF
13,TRBV15,TRBJ1-2,ATSRSVTGRSGYT
13,TRBV9,TRBJ1-2,ASSVENEEIYGYT
14,TRBV7-2,TRBJ2-1,ASSYQTPRPYNEQF
12,TRBV19,TRBJ1-5,ASTDRGINQPQH
11,TRBV29-1,TRBJ2-7,SAYLGRTREQY
10,TRBV9,TRBJ2-3,ASSVDVNPQY
10,TRBV29-1,TRBJ2-1,SVEDLYNEQF
12,TRBV9,TRBJ1-1,ASSVGQVNTEAF
13,TRBV19,TRBJ1-1,ASSPKDRGSTEAF
10,TRBV7-9,TRBJ1-4,ASSRDDEKLF
13,TRBV18,TRBJ2-7,ASSPPIASGYEQY
14,TRBV9,TRBJ2-7,ASSPHDRGRASEQY
13,TRBV4-1,TRBJ2-1,ASSLVAGGSNEQF
13,TRBV30,TRBJ2-7,AWSVLAGTYYEQY
12,TRBV28,TRBJ2-7,ASSFPRGSYEQY
8,TRBV29-1,TRBJ1-1,SVGADEAF
15,TRBV5-1,TRBJ2-7,ASSLDGTGRGYYEQY
12,TRBV6-5,TRBJ2-7,ASSNPDREAEQY
13,TRBV13,TRBJ1-1,ASSPARQGSSEAF
11,TRBV11-2,TRBJ2-7,ASSQGREDEQY
14,TRBV6-5,TRBJ2-7,ASSYSKGLAAYEQY
14,TRBV28,TRBJ1-4,ASSLWGGPPNEKLF
12,TRBV7-9,TRBJ2-5,ASSPKVVGETQY
12,TRBV19,TRBJ1-1,ASSISPGGTEAF
14,TRBV7-9,TRBJ1-1,ASSPQTGLMNTEAF
8,TRBV20-1,TRBJ1-2,SGPNYGYT
13,TRBV27,TRBJ2-1,ASSSSLGPYNEQF
12,TRBV10-3,TRBJ2-5,ATGVREYQETQY
12,TRBV4-1,TRBJ1-1,ASSQVRDRGEAF
15,TRBV4-3,TRBJ2-1,ASSPWFRRGSYNEQF
11,TRBV27,TRBJ1-5,ASSHRGNQPQH
13,TRBV11-2,TRBJ1-5,ASSLAAGVNQPQH